The following is a T cell receptor beta chain sequence with its context. Its antigen is not yet known. It has no much larger one-base neighbor in the sample; base qualities were not kept. The sample belongs to a study of blood T cell repertoires in COVID-19 (dated by TCRdb to between 2020 and 2021). Turning to the overall study: Samples covering the acute and convalescent phases of COVID-19 were provided by collaborators in the United States, Italy and Spain. Deeply sampled blood TCRbeta repertoires from subjects exposed to, actively infected with, or recovered from COVID-19 were included in the dataset. A freely available public database, intended as a resource for researchers studying the immune response to SARS-CoV-2, is where the repertoires were released. A de-identified subject ID, COVID-19 status, age in years and sex were almost always included in the sample metadata. Samples came from the ongoing ImmuneRACE study (first 160 participants) plus 1,254 subjects from 6 global collaborators. The prospective study material was composed of cDNA or gDNA derived from T cells, B-cell-depleted T cells, or PBMCs. HLA class I and class II types, where available, came from metadata supplied by the sample provider rather than from assay-based typing. The study at large found these results: Clinical and demographic metadata were provided uncurated, with the amount varying by source and participant.

The CDR1 and CDR2 encoded by the germline V gene (reference sequence) are SGHNT and YYREEE. Trimmed from V: 4 bases; trimmed from J: 5 bases; junction bases lacking a gene match: 5. Spanning cysteine to phenylalanine, the CDR3 consists of 15 amino acids. The DNA shown is the 45-base CDR3, in frame from base 1. TCRbeta CDR3 regions were amplified from genomic DNA by means of the immunoSEQ Assay, a bias-controlled multiplex PCR. The original methods were these. Within the assay, amplification of reference gene primers was used to estimate how many nucleated cells each sample contained. To quantify the absolute abundance of each unique TCRbeta CDR3 rearrangement, sequence reads were collapsed and filtered. For each sample, productive Simpson clonality was calculated by taking the square root of Simpson's diversity index across productive rearrangements. TCRdb re-hosts the immuneACCESS table, in-frame sequences only. Its copies lack some clones; in the studies checked, an unresolved V gene accounts for under half of them, and the cause for the rest is not known. V and J calls and clone size are copied from that table; D and trimming were computed from the DNA. This sample has under 45,000 clones in its table, and 87% of those were observed once. The ten largest account for 23% of the sample.

Each collaborating institution followed its own protocols to collect whole blood in K2EDTA tubes. For TCRbeta analysis, collaborators shipped samples as frozen whole blood, isolated PBMCs, or DNA extracted from either of those sample types. The TCR sequence derives from a woman of 80 years or more in a cohort sampled during active or convalescent COVID-19. The V and J segments used are TRBV5-4 and TRBJ2-3, with 12 bases matching TRBD2. Sequencing was performed on peripheral blood. The DNA reads TGTGCCAGCAGCGTAGGACTAGCGGGGAAAGATACGCAGTATTTT. It specifies CASSVGLAGKDTQYF.